These 3 T cell receptor beta chains share one sample of origin, sequenced in a study of blood T cell repertoires in COVID-19. Repertoires were generated with immunoSEQ multiplex PCR, while TCRdb's copy carries only in-frame clones and drops some. Of about 58,000 clones detected, around 78% appear once; the ten largest clones hold about 5.3%. Input material: peripheral blood. The receptor source for this set is a human donor in a cohort sampled during active COVID-19.

The sample holds a few counts of this clone. The V gene is TRBV7-9, the J gene TRBJ2-3, with TRBD2 identical over 7 bases. The V and J ends lost 5 bases and 2 bases, in that order; junction bases with no gene match: 10. Germline CDR1 SEHNR, CDR2 FQNEAQ (reference sequence). The CDR3 loop spans 16 amino acids. The CDR3 DNA is TGTGCCAGCAGCGTACACACTAGCGACTTCACAGATACGCAGTATTTT. Its protein is CASSVHTSDFTDTQYF.

This rearrangement joins TRBV30 to TRBJ1-2, with D perhaps matching TRBD1 (5 bases). V dropped 4 bases and J dropped 10 bases, with 13 bases sitting between them. From germline, CDR1 is GTSNPN and CDR2 SVGIG (reference sequence). This CDR3 region has 11 residues. CDR3 DNA: TGTGCCTGGAACGGTGGGGGGGACTACACCTTC. Protein sequence: CAWNGGGDYTF.

J is TRBJ2-7 and V is TRBV6-2 or TRBV6-3; the match to TRBD1 covers 8 bases. Losses at the gene ends were 2 bases for V and 0 bases for J; bases not matched to a gene: 3. This CDR3 region has 15 residues. Germline V gene data show CDR1 as MNHEY and CDR2 as SVGEGT. CDR3 in DNA: TGTGCCAGCAGTTACCCCGGGACAGGCTCCTACGAGCAGTACTTC. It encodes CASSYPGTGSYEQYF.